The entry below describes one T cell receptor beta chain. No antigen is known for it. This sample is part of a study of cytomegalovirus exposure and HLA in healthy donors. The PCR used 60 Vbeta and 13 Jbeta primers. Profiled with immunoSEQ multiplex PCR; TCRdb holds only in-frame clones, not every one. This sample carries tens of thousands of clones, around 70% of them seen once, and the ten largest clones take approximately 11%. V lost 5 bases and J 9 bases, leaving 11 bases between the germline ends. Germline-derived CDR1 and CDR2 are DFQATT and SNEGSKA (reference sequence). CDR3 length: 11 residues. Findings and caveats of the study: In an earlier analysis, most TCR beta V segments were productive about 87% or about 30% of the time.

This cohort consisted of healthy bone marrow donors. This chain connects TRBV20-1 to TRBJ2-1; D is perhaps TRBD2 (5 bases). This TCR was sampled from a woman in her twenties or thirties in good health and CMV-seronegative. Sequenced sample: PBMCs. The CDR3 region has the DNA TGCAGTGCTGGATCTGAGGGTGAGCAGTTCTTC. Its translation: CSAGSEGEQFF.